These T cell receptor beta chains were read from a single sample in a study of T-cell reconstitution after alpha-beta-depleted transplantation in children. TCRdb reprocessed the PCR reads via MiXCR and lists one record per CDR3 protein. Here the sample spans about 830,000 distinct CDR3 sequences, approximately 15% being singletons. Sequenced here: PBMCs, mostly from graft donor cells, sampled 360 days after TCRalphabeta/CD19-depleted stem cell transplant. These receptors were collected from a male patient between 10 and 17 years old who had a stem cell transplant for acute lymphoblastic leukemia, so the T cells may come from the graft donor. Both conserved end residues are part of each CDR3. The D gene is left open where the match is weak. Only part of the rows carry a size: once, few, many, or a class if the clone is expanded.

j_call clone_size v_call d_call cdr3_aa cdr3_nt
TRBJ2-1 few TRBV4-1 TRBD2 CASSQPGLVSYNEQFF TGCGCCAGCAGCCAGCCGGGACTAGTATCCTACAATGAGCAGTTCTTC
TRBJ1-5 many TRBV20-1 - CSASTGFSNQPQHF TGCAGTGCTAGTACGGGGTTTTCCAATCAGCCCCAGCATTTT
TRBJ2-7 - TRBV15 - CATQHDTLYEQYF TGTGCCACTCAGCACGATACCCTATACGAGCAGTACTTC
TRBJ1-5 - TRBV15 TRBD1 CATSRGTGNRNQPQHF TGTGCCACCAGCAGGGGGACAGGGAATCGCAATCAGCCCCAGCATTTT
TRBJ2-4 - TRBV5-1 TRBD1 CASSLNRGFTNIQYF TGCGCCAGCAGCTTGAACAGGGGGTTTACAAACATTCAGTACTTC
TRBJ2-5 few TRBV10-3 - CAISVRQLETQYF TGTGCCATCAGTGTGAGACAGCTAGAGACCCAGTACTTC
TRBJ1-1 few TRBV20-1 TRBD1 CSATTGQAIYMNTEAFF TGCAGTGCGACAACGGGACAGGCGATATACATGAACACTGAAGCTTTCTTT
TRBJ2-3 - TRBV9 - CASSSSVTDTQYF TGTGCCAGCAGCTCTAGCGTCACAGATACGCAGTATTTT
TRBJ1-5 - TRBV7-2 - CASSLLGRVGQPQHF TGTGCCAGCAGCTTACTTGGCAGGGTGGGACAGCCCCAGCATTTT
TRBJ2-1 few TRBV2 - CASSGTYSYNEQFF TGTGCCAGCAGTGGTACGTATTCCTACAATGAGCAGTTCTTC
TRBJ2-1 - TRBV5-1 - CASSLSTEEYNEQFF TGCGCCAGCAGCTTGTCGACAGAGGAGTACAATGAGCAGTTCTTC
TRBJ2-3 - TRBV5-1 - CASSLGLTGISDTQYF TGCGCCAGCAGCTTGGGACTAACAGGGATATCAGATACGCAGTATTTT
TRBJ1-1 few TRBV7-6 - CASLGDVEGINTEAFF TGTGCCAGCCTAGGGGATGTTGAAGGGATTAACACTGAAGCTTTCTTT
TRBJ2-3 - TRBV7-2 TRBD2 CASSWGLAEADTQYF TGTGCCAGCAGCTGGGGACTAGCGGAGGCAGATACGCAGTATTTT
TRBJ1-1 - TRBV12-3/TRBV12-4 TRBD1 CASSKRQGARRGTEAFF TGTGCCAGCAGCAAGAGACAGGGGGCGCGGCGGGGCACTGAAGCTTTCTTT
TRBJ2-2 - TRBV19 - CATTQEERPGELFF TGTGCCACGACACAGGAGGAGCGACCCGGGGAGCTGTTTTTT
TRBJ2-3 many TRBV7-6 - CASSRLLGSSTDTQYF TGTGCCAGCAGCCGCCTTCTAGGGTCTAGCACAGATACGCAGTATTTT
TRBJ2-2 many TRBV29-1 - CSVGGQRTGELFF TGCAGCGTTGGCGGGCAGAGAACCGGGGAGCTGTTTTTT
TRBJ1-5 - TRBV15 TRBD1 CATSRARGSGPQHF TGTGCCACCAGCAGGGCCAGGGGGTCCGGGCCCCAGCATTTT
TRBJ2-3 - TRBV29-1 - CSVDGDTQYF TGCAGCGTTGATGGGGATACGCAGTATTTT
TRBJ2-3 few TRBV24-1 TRBD2 CATSDWREGTDTQYF TGTGCCACCAGTGATTGGCGGGAGGGCACAGATACGCAGTATTTT
TRBJ2-3 - TRBV11-2 - CASRPAPRDTQYF TGTGCCAGCCGGCCCGCCCCCAGGGATACGCAGTATTTT
TRBJ2-7 - TRBV9 - CASSVAGGTPYEQYF TGTGCCAGCAGCGTAGCCGGGGGCACACCCTACGAGCAGTACTTC
TRBJ2-1 few TRBV5-8 TRBD2 CASSLVLSGRENEQFF TGTGCCAGCAGCTTGGTTCTCTCCGGGAGGGAAAATGAGCAGTTCTTC
TRBJ2-1 few TRBV11-2 - CASSQGGSRIRNEQFF TGTGCCAGCAGTCAGGGGGGTTCCCGGATTCGAAATGAGCAGTTCTTC
TRBJ2-5 few TRBV20-1 - CSAPRRAEGFQETQYF TGCAGTGCCCCGAGGAGGGCCGAGGGATTCCAAGAGACCCAGTACTTC
TRBJ2-3 many TRBV27 TRBD2 CASSFSGRVSADTQYF TGTGCCAGCAGTTTTAGCGGGAGGGTCTCAGCAGATACGCAGTATTTT
TRBJ2-7 many TRBV29-1 TRBD1 CSVRRTGVGEQYF TGCAGCGTTCGGAGGACAGGGGTTGGCGAGCAGTACTTC
TRBJ2-1 - TRBV14 TRBD1 CASSPIRIRAGGNEQFF TGTGCCAGCAGCCCTATCAGGATCCGGGCAGGGGGCAATGAGCAGTTCTTC